This is a list of T cell receptor beta chains from one sample in a study of shared T cell receptors in the human thymus. TCRdb's table, derived via immunoSEQ multiplex PCR, lists solely in-frame clones and lacks some. This sample carries more than 550,000 clones, 70% to 90% of them seen once, and the ten largest clones take more than 0.01%. In addition, the sample was reused for a study of human thymus T cells.

The specimen sequenced was thymocytes. These receptor sequences come from a girl under two years old with a congenital heart defect. CDR3s include the opening cysteine and the closing phenylalanine or tryptophan. The D gene is left open where the match is weak. Rows give clone size only sometimes, using once, few, many, or a class for an expanded clone.

clone size	V gene	CDR3 length	J gene	D gene	CDR3 DNA	CDR3 protein
.	TRBV4-3	19	TRBJ1-3	TRBD1	TGCGCCAGCAGCCAAGATAATTTGGGGACAGGGGTCGGTGGAAACACCATATATTTT	CASSQDNLGTGVGGNTIYF
.	TRBV5-1	16	TRBJ2-7	TRBD1	TGCGCCAGCAGCTTGGATCGCCGGGACAGAAGTTACGAGCAGTACTTC	CASSLDRRDRSYEQYF
once	TRBV27	18	TRBJ1-1	.	TGTGCCAGCACCTCCGGACAGAAGTCAACAATCGGAAACACTGAAGCTTTCTTT	CASTSGQKSTIGNTEAFF
.	TRBV6-5	16	TRBJ2-3	TRBD1	TGTGCCAGCAGTTCACAGGGGGCGCGTGCGACAGATACGCAGTATTTT	CASSSQGARATDTQYF
.	TRBV5-5	17	TRBJ1-1	.	TGTGCCAGCAGCCCCAGATTAAAGACCGGGGTGAACACTGAAGCTTTCTTT	CASSPRLKTGVNTEAFF
.	TRBV18	16	TRBJ2-5	TRBD2	TGTGCCAGCTCACCACTCAAGAGCGGGGCGAGAGAGACCCAGTACTTC	CASSPLKSGARETQYF
.	TRBV9	18	TRBJ1-2	TRBD1	TGTGCCAGCAGCCCGCCGCCGCGAAGGGGGCGTCCTTCATACGCCTACACCTTC	CASSPPPRRGRPSYAYTF
.	TRBV27	13	TRBJ2-7	.	TGTGCCAGCAATGGCGGCGGCAACTACGAGCAGTACTTC	CASNGGGNYEQYF
.	TRBV4-3	14	TRBJ2-2	.	TGCGCCAGCAGGGACTCCACGATCACCGGGGAGCTGTTTTTT	CASRDSTITGELFF
.	TRBV18	14	TRBJ2-7	TRBD1	TGTGCCAGCTCACGGGACAGTAAAGCTTACGAGCAGTACTTC	CASSRDSKAYEQYF
.	TRBV6-4	18	TRBJ2-2	TRBD2	TGTGCCAGCAGTGCCCAGGCGGGACTAGCGGGGACCACCGGGGAGCTGTTTTTT	CASSAQAGLAGTTGELFF
.	TRBV6-1	15	TRBJ1-5	TRBD1	TGTGCCAGCAATTCCCACCGGGACAGGGATCAGCCCCAGCATTTT	CASNSHRDRDQPQHF
few	TRBV5-8	17	TRBJ2-1	TRBD2	TGTGCCAGCAGCTTGGTGGTCGGGGTAGCGGGGGCAAATGAGCAGTTCTTC	CASSLVVGVAGANEQFF
.	TRBV19	22	TRBJ1-5	TRBD1	TGTGCCAGTAGTCCCCCACGGTCTCTTAGGGGGCGGGAGGTCCGTATCAATCAGCCCCAGCATTTT	CASSPPRSLRGREVRINQPQHF
.	TRBV5-1	16	TRBJ1-2	TRBD1	TGCGCCAGCAGCGGATCCCACACGGGACAGCCCTGTGGCTACACCTTC	CASSGSHTGQPCGYTF
.	TRBV19	18	TRBJ2-2	TRBD1	TGTGCCAGTAGTAGCGGGACAGGCCGAACCGCGAACACCGGGGAGCTGTTTTTT	CASSSGTGRTANTGELFF
.	TRBV7-7	15	TRBJ2-5	TRBD2	TGTGCCAGCAGCTACCAGCGGGGGAGCAGAGAGACCCAGTACTTC	CASSYQRGSRETQYF